Listed below are T cell receptor beta chains from one sample, sequenced in a study of shared clonotypes between healthy human individuals. The method was immunoSEQ multiplex PCR; TCRdb's version includes in-frame clones alone and lacks a portion of them. Altogether approximately 2,000,000 clones are present, around 93% being singletons, with the ten largest covering 0.37%. Sequencing was performed on naive CD4+ T cells from PBMCs. These receptors were collected from a man aged 18 to 35 in good health. Some clones in this sample may be carry-over from other donors' samples. Both conserved end residues are part of each CDR3. The D gene is left open where the match is weak.

J | V | D | DNA | CDR3
TRBJ2-1 | TRBV27 | NA | TGTGCCAGCAGTTTATGGTCCCTTCTGGGGGAGGAAAACAATGAGCAGTTCTTC | CASSLWSLLGEENNEQFF
TRBJ2-3 | TRBV4-1 | NA | TGCGCCAGCAGCCAAGTATCCTCAGGGACGGGCACAGATACGCAGTATTTT | CASSQVSSGTGTDTQYF
TRBJ2-5 | TRBV7-2 | TRBD2 | TGTGCCAGCAGCTTAGCAGGCGGGGGGGAGACCCAGTACTTC | CASSLAGGGETQYF
TRBJ1-1 | TRBV29-1 | NA | TGCAGCGTTGATCCGGGCACTGAAGCTTTCTTT | CSVDPGTEAFF
TRBJ2-3 | TRBV7-2 | NA | TGTGCCAGCAGCTTAGTCAGGGATACGCAGTATTTT | CASSLVRDTQYF
TRBJ2-2 | TRBV27 | NA | TGTGCCAGCGGCCTTCGGACCGGGGAGCTGTTTTTT | CASGLRTGELFF
TRBJ2-5 | TRBV6-1 | NA | TGTGCCAGCAGTGGTTACTCACTCGTAAGGGGGGGAGAGACCCAGTACTTC | CASSGYSLVRGGETQYF
TRBJ1-1 | TRBV6-5 | NA | TGTGCCAGCAGTTTTCAGGGGAGGGACACTGAAGCTTTCTTT | CASSFQGRDTEAFF
TRBJ1-5 | TRBV19 | NA | TGTGCCAGTAGTTCTTTCGGGGGAAATCAGCCCCAGCATTTT | CASSSFGGNQPQHF
TRBJ2-7 | TRBV15 | NA | TGTGCCACCAGCAGAGATTGGCAGGGTAGCGAGCAGTACTTC | CATSRDWQGSEQYF
TRBJ2-1 | TRBV5-1 | NA | TGCGCCAGCAGCGTCGGGACAGCGGGCGATGAGCAGTTCTTC | CASSVGTAGDEQFF